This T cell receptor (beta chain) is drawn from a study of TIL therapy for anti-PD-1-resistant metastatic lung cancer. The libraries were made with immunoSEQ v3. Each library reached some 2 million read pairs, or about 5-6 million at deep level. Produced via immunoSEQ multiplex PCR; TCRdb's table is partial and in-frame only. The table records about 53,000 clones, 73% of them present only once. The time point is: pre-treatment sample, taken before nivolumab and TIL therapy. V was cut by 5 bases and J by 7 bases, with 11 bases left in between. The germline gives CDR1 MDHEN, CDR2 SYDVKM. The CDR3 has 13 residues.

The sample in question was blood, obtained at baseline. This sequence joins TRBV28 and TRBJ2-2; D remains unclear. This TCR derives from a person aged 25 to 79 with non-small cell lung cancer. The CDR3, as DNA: TGTGCCAGCAGTGGACCCTTTCGCGGGGAGCTGTTTTTT. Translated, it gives CASSGPFRGELFF.